These T cell receptor beta chains were read from a single sample in a study of beta chain features in type 1 diabetes. Data came from immunoSEQ multiplex PCR; TCRdb stores just in-frame clones and leaves some out. This sample has some 150,000 clones, with approximately 12% found just once. Sequencing used central memory CD4+ T cells from blood. The origin of the receptors is a man aged 18 to 30 in good health. Both conserved end residues are part of each CDR3. The D gene is left open where the match is weak. The size entry is marked missing in some rows and otherwise reads once, few, many or a size class.

>TRBD2|TRBV20-1|few|TRBJ2-1
CSARGVAGQFF
TGCAGTGCTAGAGGGGTAGCGGGGCAGTTCTTC
>TRBD1|TRBV29-1|-|TRBJ1-2
CSVLFGQGASGYTF
TGCAGCGTTCTATTTGGACAGGGGGCGAGTGGCTACACCTTC
>TRBD1|TRBV7-9|few|TRBJ1-2
CASSFSRGINYGYTF
TGTGCCAGCAGCTTCTCCAGGGGGATTAACTATGGCTACACCTTC
>-|TRBV28|few|TRBJ2-7
CASSSSYEQYF
TGTGCCAGCAGTTCTAGCTACGAGCAGTACTTC
>TRBD1|TRBV11-2|-|TRBJ1-1
CASSYVTGNERAFF
TGTGCCAGCAGCTACGTGACAGGGAATGAAAGAGCTTTCTTT
>-|TRBV28|once|TRBJ1-1
CASSLGDIGTEAFF
TGTGCCAGCAGTTTAGGGGACATCGGGACTGAAGCTTTCTTT
>TRBD1|TRBV2|-|TRBJ2-1
CASSAGTGKANEQFF
TGTGCCAGCAGTGCGGGGACAGGGAAGGCCAATGAGCAGTTCTTC
>TRBD1|TRBV2|-|TRBJ1-2
CASSARQGAIYGYTF
TGTGCCAGCAGCGCCAGACAGGGGGCTATCTATGGCTACACCTTC
>-|TRBV14|-|TRBJ2-4
CASSQSWQGSIQYF
TGTGCCAGCAGCCAAAGTTGGCAGGGATCCATTCAGTACTTC
>-|TRBV7-9|few|TRBJ1-2
CASSFRRDGYTF
TGTGCCAGCAGCTTTCGCAGAGATGGCTACACCTTC
>-|TRBV7-3|-|TRBJ1-1
CASSPSTEGTEAFF
TGTGCCAGCAGCCCGTCAACGGAGGGCACTGAAGCTTTCTTT
>-|TRBV9|-|TRBJ1-4
CSSSPSTNEKLFF
TGTTCCAGCAGCCCATCAACTAATGAAAAACTGTTTTTT
>-|TRBV14|-|TRBJ2-3
CASSQLSGRTDTQYF
TGTGCCAGCAGCCAGCTGTCGGGGCGCACAGATACGCAGTATTTT
>-|TRBV28|-|TRBJ2-3
CASGTGTDTQYF
TGTGCCAGCGGAACGGGCACAGATACGCAGTATTTT
>-|TRBV7-6|-|TRBJ2-1
CASTWQSGSGNEQFF
TGTGCCAGCACGTGGCAGTCAGGGTCGGGCAATGAGCAGTTCTTC
>-|TRBV27|few|TRBJ2-7
CASSFLAGQTHEQYF
TGTGCCAGCAGTTTTCTAGCCGGGCAAACCCACGAGCAGTACTTC
>-|TRBV9|-|TRBJ1-6
CASSVGQGDSPLHF
TGTGCCAGCAGCGTAGGTCAGGGCGATTCACCCCTCCACTTT
>-|TRBV2|few|TRBJ1-1
CASSPQPIGPEAFF
TGTGCCAGCAGTCCGCAGCCTATAGGCCCTGAAGCTTTCTTT
>-|TRBV7-2|-|TRBJ1-4
CASSFRDSNEKLFF
TGTGCCAGCAGCTTCCGAGACAGTAATGAAAAACTGTTTTTT
>-|TRBV5-4|-|TRBJ1-1
CASSSTGRNTEAFF
TGTGCCAGCAGCTCCACGGGAAGGAACACTGAAGCTTTCTTT
>-|TRBV7-2|few|TRBJ1-2
CASSFMESNYGYTF
TGTGCCAGCAGCTTCATGGAGTCGAACTATGGCTACACCTTC
>TRBD1|TRBV30|few|TRBJ1-4
CAWSVGQGGEEKLFF
TGTGCCTGGAGTGTGGGTCAGGGGGGAGAGGAAAAACTGTTTTTT
>TRBD1|TRBV7-2|-|TRBJ1-1
CASSLWDRVSPEAFF
TGTGCCAGCAGCTTATGGGACAGGGTTTCTCCTGAAGCTTTCTTT
>-|TRBV19|-|TRBJ2-3
CASSLLGAGKDTQYF
TGTGCCAGTAGTTTGTTGGGGGCAGGCAAGGATACGCAGTATTTT
>-|TRBV19|-|TRBJ2-2
CASFAGMGTGELFF
TGTGCCAGTTTCGCAGGCATGGGGACCGGGGAGCTGTTTTTT
>TRBD1|TRBV19|-|TRBJ2-5
CASSTATGGLAQYF
TGTGCCAGTAGTACCGCAACAGGGGGTTTGGCCCAGTACTTC